This T cell receptor (beta chain) was observed in a study of T cell clonotyping in hematopoietic cell transplantation. A note on this clone: Its antigen remains unidentified.

Study-wide results and limits: Recipient TCR diversity dropped after transplant; expanded clonotypes rose from day 30 to 180.

This sample's time point: recipient sample about 28 days before transplant, after cytoreduction. The assay was immunoSEQ multiplex PCR, and TCRdb's table has in-frame clones only and misses some. The sample consists of about 16,000 clones, around 93% of them appearing once. This CDR3 is 16 amino acids long. Germline loops: CDR1 MDHEN, CDR2 SYDVKM. V lost 6 bases to trimming and J lost 8 bases; unmatched junction nucleotides: 14. The chain joins TRBV28 to TRBJ2-1; 9 bases fit TRBD1. The source material was peripheral blood mononuclear cells, sampled before stem cell transplant. The receptor's source is a man aged 18 to 29 with biphenotypic leukemia. Some clones in this sample may be carry-over from other donors' samples. The CDR3 region has the DNA TGTGCCAGCAGCCAGGTTGGGACAGGGAAAGGCGATGAGCAGTTCTTC. It codes for CASSQVGTGKGDEQFF.